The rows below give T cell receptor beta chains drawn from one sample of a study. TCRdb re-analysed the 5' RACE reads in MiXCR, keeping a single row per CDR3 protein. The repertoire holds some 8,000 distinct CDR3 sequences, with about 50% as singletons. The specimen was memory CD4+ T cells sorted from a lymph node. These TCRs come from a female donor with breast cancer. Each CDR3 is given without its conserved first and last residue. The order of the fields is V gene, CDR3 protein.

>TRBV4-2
ASSQADGTNEKLF
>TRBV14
ASSQVAGYDGYT
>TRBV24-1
ATRVWDLTYEQY
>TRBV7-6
ASSSVVSNEQF
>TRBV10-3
AIGENTEAF
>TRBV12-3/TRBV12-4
ASSGLAGVVKETQY
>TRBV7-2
ASSLVVRETQY
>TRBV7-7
ASSATGPGETQY
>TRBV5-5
ASSLAEGYNYGYT
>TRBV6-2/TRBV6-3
ATPPEGGPYNEQF
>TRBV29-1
SVEDDQLYNEQF
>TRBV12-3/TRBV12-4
AGSLSHGNEQF
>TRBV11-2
ASSLGVSTDTQY
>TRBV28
ASSLLYNEQF
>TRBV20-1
SARGGDLMNTEAF
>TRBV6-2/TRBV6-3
ASSYGTSSSGANVLT
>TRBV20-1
SARGAVEKLF
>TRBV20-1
SAREPTEFYGYT
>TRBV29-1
SVEGTSYNEQF
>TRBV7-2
ASSLPTSGTDTQY
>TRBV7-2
ASSLAYGTGDIF
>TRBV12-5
ASSQGAGLLTQY
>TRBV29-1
SARRSEAF
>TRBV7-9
ASNSREFYEQY
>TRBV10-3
AISESGAASYEQY